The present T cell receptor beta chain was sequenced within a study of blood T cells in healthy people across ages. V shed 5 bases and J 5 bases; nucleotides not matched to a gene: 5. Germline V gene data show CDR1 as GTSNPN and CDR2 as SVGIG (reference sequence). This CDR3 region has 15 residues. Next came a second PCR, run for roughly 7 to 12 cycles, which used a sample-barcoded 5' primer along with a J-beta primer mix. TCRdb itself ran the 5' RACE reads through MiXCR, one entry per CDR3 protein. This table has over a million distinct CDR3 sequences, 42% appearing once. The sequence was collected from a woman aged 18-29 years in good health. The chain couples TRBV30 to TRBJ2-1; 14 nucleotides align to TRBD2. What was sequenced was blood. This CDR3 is CAWDGTSGGDNEQFF. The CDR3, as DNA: TGTGCCTGGGATGGGACTAGCGGGGGAGACAATGAGCAGTTCTTC.